This T cell receptor (beta chain) was profiled in a study of blood T cell repertoires in COVID-19. Study-level background: Samples came from the United States, Italy and Spain, spanning acute and convalescent COVID-19. PBMCs, B-cell-depleted T cells, or T cells were the source of the cDNA or gDNA that made up the material.

The CDR3 contains 14 residues. The V and J ends lost 5 bases and 9 bases respectively, with 17 bases between them. CDR1 is LNHNV and CDR2 is YYDKDF in the germline V gene (reference sequence). Profiling relied on immunoSEQ multiplex PCR, and the TCRdb table lists in-frame clones only, not all of them. Of approximately 190,000 clones in the sample, roughly 82% are singletons; the top ten hold approximately 7.8%. Material: peripheral blood. The receptor's source is a woman aged 55-69 years with COVID-19, enrolled during active disease. V is TRBV15 and J is TRBJ2-1, with D maybe TRBD2 (6 bases). Here the CDR3 DNA reads TGTGCCACCAGCTGGGGACGGGAGAACGGTGAGCAGTTCTTC. It yields the protein CATSWGRENGEQFF. The complete variable domain, with remaining parts taken from reference TRBV15 and TRBJ2-1, reads DAMVIQNPRYQVTQFGKPVTLSCSQTLNHNVMYWYQQKSSQAPKLLFHYYDKDFNNEADTPDNFQSRRPNTSFCFLDIRSPGLGDTAMYLCATSWGRENGEQFFGPGTRLTVL.